A selection of T cell receptor beta chains follows, all from one sample in a study of shared clonotypes between healthy human individuals. Clones were read by immunoSEQ multiplex PCR, and TCRdb kept only the in-frame ones, dropping some. The sample carries some 2.1 million clones, about 94% recorded once. The sample comprised naive CD8+ T cells sorted from blood. Receptors originate from a man in his late teens or twenties in good health. Both conserved end residues are part of each CDR3. The D gene is left open where the match is weak. A row's size may be missing; if present it is once, few, many or a size class.

TRBJ1-6 | . | TRBV13 | . | CASSSAGSSYNSPLHF | TGTGCCAGCAGCTCGGCAGGGAGCTCCTATAATTCACCCCTCCACTTT
TRBJ2-7 | . | TRBV27 | . | CASSLGSDYEQYF | TGTGCCAGCAGTTTGGGCTCTGACTACGAGCAGTACTTC
TRBJ1-3 | . | TRBV7-6 | . | CASSLEGNTIYF | TGTGCCAGCAGCTTAGAAGGCAACACCATATATTTT
TRBJ2-7 | . | TRBV7-2 | . | CASSLALGVEQYF | TGTGCCAGCAGCTTAGCGCTCGGGGTCGAGCAGTACTTC
TRBJ2-7 | . | TRBV30 | . | CAWSVPLSSYEQYF | TGTGCCTGGAGTGTACCCCTGAGCTCCTACGAGCAGTACTTC
TRBJ1-4 | TRBD1 | TRBV2 | . | CASSERQGYEKLFF | TGTGCCAGCAGTGAAAGACAGGGTTACGAAAAACTGTTTTTT
TRBJ2-5 | . | TRBV7-9 | . | CASSFLSPEGPSETQYF | TGTGCCAGCAGCTTTCTATCCCCGGAAGGTCCCTCAGAGACCCAGTACTTC
TRBJ1-2 | . | TRBV29-1 | . | CSVVGYRGGDYGYTF | TGCAGCGTTGTCGGGTATCGGGGTGGAGACTATGGCTACACCTTC
TRBJ1-4 | . | TRBV5-6 | . | CASSWSTATNEKLFF | TGTGCCAGCAGCTGGTCGACAGCAACTAATGAAAAACTGTTTTTT
TRBJ2-2 | TRBD2 | TRBV6-5 | . | CASSPSGANTGELFF | TGTGCCAGCAGCCCCAGCGGGGCGAACACCGGGGAGCTGTTTTTT
TRBJ2-7 | TRBD1 | TRBV11-2 | . | CASSPGQLYEQYF | TGTGCCAGCAGCCCGGGACAGCTCTACGAGCAGTACTTC
TRBJ1-6 | TRBD1 | TRBV28 | . | CASWMTGGDSPLHF | TGTGCCAGCTGGATGACAGGGGGCGACTCACCCCTCCACTTT
TRBJ2-1 | TRBD1 | TRBV4-1 | once | CASSQDREGLNEQFF | TGCGCCAGCAGCCAGGACAGGGAAGGGCTGAATGAGCAGTTCTTC
TRBJ2-3 | . | TRBV19 | . | CASSTPPHSTDTQYF | TGTGCCAGTAGTACCCCGCCGCATTCCACAGATACGCAGTATTTT
TRBJ1-1 | . | TRBV5-6 | . | CASSLGGLNTEAFF | TGTGCCAGCAGCTTGGGAGGGCTCAACACTGAAGCTTTCTTT
TRBJ2-3 | TRBD2 | TRBV6-6 | . | CASSRSSGGGDTQYF | TGTGCCAGCAGCAGGAGTAGCGGGGGAGGGGATACGCAGTATTTT
TRBJ1-1 | . | TRBV9 | . | CASSVVRGEAFF | TGTGCCAGCAGCGTAGTGAGGGGTGAAGCTTTCTTT
TRBJ2-7 | TRBD1 | TRBV4-1 | . | CASSQATGGSYEQYF | TGCGCCAGCAGCCAAGCGACAGGGGGCTCCTACGAGCAGTACTTC
TRBJ2-5 | . | TRBV14 | once | CASSQALYQETQYF | TGTGCCAGCAGCCAAGCACTGTACCAAGAGACCCAGTACTTC
TRBJ1-5 | TRBD1 | TRBV28 | . | CASSWDRQAGQPQHF | TGTGCCAGCAGTTGGGACAGGCAAGCTGGTCAGCCCCAGCATTTT
TRBJ2-7 | . | TRBV6-1 | . | CASNRDTIYEQYF | TGTGCCAGCAATCGGGACACCATCTACGAGCAGTACTTC
TRBJ2-3 | TRBD2 | TRBV6-1 | . | CASSDTGAWTSGYLDTQYF | TGTGCCAGCAGTGATACAGGGGCCTGGACTAGCGGATACCTAGATACGCAGTATTTT
TRBJ1-1 | . | TRBV9 | . | CASSVEDGGDTEAFF | TGTGCCAGCAGCGTGGAGGACGGAGGGGACACTGAAGCTTTCTTT
TRBJ1-1 | . | TRBV9 | . | CASSVGNGNTEAFF | TGTGCCAGCAGCGTAGGTAACGGGAACACTGAAGCTTTCTTT
TRBJ1-1 | . | TRBV6-1 | . | CASSPLGLSNTEAFF | TGTGCCAGCAGTCCCCTAGGACTCTCGAACACTGAAGCTTTCTTT
TRBJ2-3 | TRBD1 | TRBV18 | . | CASSPSGQGSPDTQYF | TGTGCCAGCTCACCTTCGGGACAGGGTAGCCCAGATACGCAGTATTTT
TRBJ1-5 | . | TRBV4-2 | . | CASSQEYSYSNQPQHF | TGTGCCAGCAGCCAAGAGTACAGTTATAGCAATCAGCCCCAGCATTTT
TRBJ1-2 | . | TRBV28 | . | CASSLSEQLTSYGYTF | TGTGCCAGCAGTTTATCGGAACAGCTAACCTCCTATGGCTACACCTTC
TRBJ2-5 | TRBD2 | TRBV7-2 | once | CASSSIELAGSGTQYF | TGTGCCAGCAGCTCGATAGAACTAGCGGGATCGGGGACCCAGTACTTC
TRBJ2-7 | . | TRBV7-2 | . | CASSLELRYEQYF | TGTGCCAGCAGCTTAGAGTTGCGGTACGAGCAGTACTTC
TRBJ1-1 | . | TRBV6-5 | . | CASSSYTEAFF | TGTGCCAGCAGCTCTTACACTGAAGCTTTCTTT
TRBJ2-1 | TRBD2 | TRBV20-1 | . | CSATDGGTWVF | TGCAGTGCTACGGACGGGGGGACTTGGGTCTTC
TRBJ1-1 | . | TRBV5-4 | . | CASSLAAEVLNTEAFF | TGTGCCAGCAGCTTGGCGGCCGAGGTCTTAAACACTGAAGCTTTCTTT
TRBJ1-5 | . | TRBV9 | . | CASSVGNNQPQHF | TGTGCCAGCAGCGTAGGTAACAATCAGCCCCAGCATTTT
TRBJ1-5 | . | TRBV5-6 | . | CASSLGWAGSNQPQHF | TGTGCCAGCAGCTTGGGGTGGGCAGGGAGCAATCAGCCCCAGCATTTT
TRBJ2-7 | . | TRBV7-2 | . | CASSFMSYEQYF | TGTGCCAGCAGCTTTATGTCCTACGAGCAGTACTTC
TRBJ1-1 | TRBD1 | TRBV5-8 | . | CASSLGQGYTEAFF | TGTGCCAGCAGCTTGGGACAGGGATACACTGAAGCTTTCTTT
TRBJ2-7 | . | TRBV4-1 | once | CASSQDGPGYEQYF | TGCGCCAGCAGCCAAGACGGACCCGGCTACGAGCAGTACTTC
TRBJ2-1 | . | TRBV7-9 | . | CASSLVGTNNEQFF | TGTGCCAGCAGCTTAGTCGGGACCAACAATGAGCAGTTCTTC
TRBJ2-7 | . | TRBV19 | . | CASSMGLSYEQYF | TGTGCCAGTAGTATGGGACTGTCCTACGAGCAGTACTTC
TRBJ1-5 | . | TRBV28 | . | CASSERGNQPQHF | TGTGCCAGCAGCGAGAGGGGCAATCAGCCCCAGCATTTT
TRBJ1-6 | . | TRBV27 | . | CASSSGDRGLHNSPLHF | TGTGCCAGCAGTTCAGGGGACCGGGGGCTCCATAATTCACCCCTCCACTTT
TRBJ2-7 | . | TRBV5-6 | . | CASSPDLDYEQYF | TGTGCCAGCAGCCCGGACCTGGACTACGAGCAGTACTTC
TRBJ2-2 | . | TRBV4-3 | . | CASSQLLSPGELFF | TGCGCCAGCAGCCAACTCCTTAGTCCCGGGGAGCTGTTTTTT
TRBJ1-1 | TRBD1 | TRBV6-5 | . | CASSYSGQGPTEAFF | TGTGCCAGCAGTTACTCGGGACAGGGTCCCACTGAAGCTTTCTTT
TRBJ2-3 | . | TRBV2 | . | CASSDPRGTDTQYF | TGTGCCAGCAGCGACCCACGAGGGACAGATACGCAGTATTTT